The source of this TCR beta chain is a study of blood T cells in healthy people across ages. Study-level results: As age increased, TCR beta diversity per million T cells fell in a roughly linear fashion. Without sorted subsets, naive and antigen-experienced compartments could not be conclusively compared. With donor CMV status unknown, expanded clonotype changes were possibly confounded.

Points on this clonotype: Its antigen is currently unknown.

In germline, CDR1 is SQVTM, CDR2 ANQGSEA. Trimming shortened V by 8 bases and J by 4 bases, and 14 bases separated the two germline ends. This CDR3 contains 13 residues. Through a sample-barcoded 5' primer and a J-beta primer mix, a second PCR was run for roughly 6 to 12 cycles. A tag from a template-switch adaptor with 12 random nucleotides marked each cDNA molecule. TCRdb reprocessed the 5' RACE reads via MiXCR and lists one record per CDR3 protein. The repertoire consists of about 1 million distinct CDR3 sequences, with more than 35% occurring once and the leading ten covering approximately 19%. V and J are TRBV29-1 and TRBJ2-2; the D call may be TRBD1 or TRBD2 (7 bases each). The source material was blood. This TCR was recovered from a woman aged 60 to 75 in good health. This chain's CDR3 is CSTSRGGTGELFF. CDR3 DNA: TGCAGCACCTCCAGGGGGGGCACCGGGGAGCTGTTTTTT.